The rows below give T cell receptor beta chains drawn from one sample of a study of T-cell reconstitution after alpha-beta-depleted transplantation in children. TCRdb independently ran MiXCR on the PCR reads; one entry per CDR3 protein. Among hundreds of thousands of distinct CDR3 sequences listed, about a sixth were seen once. Sample: PBMCs, mostly from graft donor cells, taken 360 days after TCRalphabeta/CD19-depleted stem cell transplant. The receptors were sampled from a male patient under 10 years old who had a stem cell transplant for acute lymphoblastic leukemia, so the T cells may come from the graft donor. Both conserved end residues are trimmed from each CDR3. Fields, in order: CDR3 protein, clone size, J gene, V gene. Expanded clones get a size class; other rows say once, few or many, or leave the size out.

cdr3_aa: STLRDRAMNTEAF
clone_size: few
j_call: TRBJ1-1
v_call: TRBV29-1

cdr3_aa: SAIRPPSTDTQY
clone_size: few
j_call: TRBJ2-3
v_call: TRBV20-1

cdr3_aa: ASSFIQGMNTEAF
clone_size: few
j_call: TRBJ1-1
v_call: TRBV5-1

cdr3_aa: ASIPWGQGQNTIY
clone_size: many
j_call: TRBJ1-3
v_call: TRBV28

cdr3_aa: ASSLHPRYTGELF
clone_size: few
j_call: TRBJ2-2
v_call: TRBV6-2/TRBV6-3

cdr3_aa: ASSLARVGELF
clone_size: many
j_call: TRBJ2-2
v_call: TRBV7-6

cdr3_aa: ASSVSGATDTQY
clone_size: NA
j_call: TRBJ2-3
v_call: TRBV9

cdr3_aa: ASSFSVTDTQY
clone_size: many
j_call: TRBJ2-3
v_call: TRBV7-2

cdr3_aa: ASSHYGSSYEQY
clone_size: NA
j_call: TRBJ2-7
v_call: TRBV4-1

cdr3_aa: ASSFQGRGPSYEQY
clone_size: many
j_call: TRBJ2-7
v_call: TRBV5-6

cdr3_aa: ASSLVPDTQY
clone_size: few
j_call: TRBJ2-3
v_call: TRBV5-6

cdr3_aa: ASSPGGGPTGELF
clone_size: few
j_call: TRBJ2-2
v_call: TRBV12-3/TRBV12-4

cdr3_aa: ASSLTYTEAF
clone_size: many
j_call: TRBJ1-1
v_call: TRBV12-3/TRBV12-4

cdr3_aa: ASRPPGTGLWNTGELF
clone_size: many
j_call: TRBJ2-2
v_call: TRBV6-2/TRBV6-3

cdr3_aa: ASSTNSPLH
clone_size: many
j_call: TRBJ1-6
v_call: TRBV28

cdr3_aa: ASSQEPGQETQY
clone_size: few
j_call: TRBJ2-5
v_call: TRBV3-1

cdr3_aa: ASSQVLSAGLALRNEQF
clone_size: NA
j_call: TRBJ2-1
v_call: TRBV4-3

cdr3_aa: ASSQWDSKGADTQY
clone_size: few
j_call: TRBJ2-3
v_call: TRBV4-1

cdr3_aa: ASSLTIDNGEGYT
clone_size: few
j_call: TRBJ1-2
v_call: TRBV7-9

cdr3_aa: ASSYNRVGNTEAF
clone_size: NA
j_call: TRBJ1-1
v_call: TRBV6-2/TRBV6-3

cdr3_aa: SARDPRQAGLNIQY
clone_size: few
j_call: TRBJ2-4
v_call: TRBV20-1

cdr3_aa: ASSQGASRSLAKNIQY
clone_size: NA
j_call: TRBJ2-4
v_call: TRBV4-1

cdr3_aa: ASSFTVNEKLF
clone_size: many
j_call: TRBJ1-4
v_call: TRBV12-3/TRBV12-4

cdr3_aa: ASSQTGWQPQH
clone_size: few
j_call: TRBJ1-5
v_call: TRBV7-9

cdr3_aa: ASSLKGLLYYEQY
clone_size: many
j_call: TRBJ2-7
v_call: TRBV12-3/TRBV12-4

cdr3_aa: ASSLSALQETQY
clone_size: many
j_call: TRBJ2-5
v_call: TRBV12-3/TRBV12-4

cdr3_aa: ASSQDASGRFNEQF
clone_size: NA
j_call: TRBJ2-1
v_call: TRBV4-3

cdr3_aa: ATSPEAGDGEKLF
clone_size: NA
j_call: TRBJ1-4
v_call: TRBV15

cdr3_aa: SVEPFVNGDGYT
clone_size: many
j_call: TRBJ1-2
v_call: TRBV29-1

cdr3_aa: ASSLGGAGETQY
clone_size: NA
j_call: TRBJ2-5
v_call: TRBV7-2

cdr3_aa: ASFDTNTGELF
clone_size: many
j_call: TRBJ2-2
v_call: TRBV11-2

cdr3_aa: ASSYAFHRGQRTYEQY
clone_size: NA
j_call: TRBJ2-7
v_call: TRBV6-5

cdr3_aa: ASSAGLAGKWTQY
clone_size: few
j_call: TRBJ2-5
v_call: TRBV7-9

cdr3_aa: AIFDRNTGELF
clone_size: many
j_call: TRBJ2-2
v_call: TRBV10-3

cdr3_aa: SARVGRSSRPYEQY
clone_size: few
j_call: TRBJ2-7
v_call: TRBV20-1

cdr3_aa: ASRRPNSPLH
clone_size: many
j_call: TRBJ1-6
v_call: TRBV6-2/TRBV6-3

cdr3_aa: AITATGAGSPLH
clone_size: NA
j_call: TRBJ1-6
v_call: TRBV10-3